One sample yielded the 16 T cell receptor beta chains listed below, sequenced in a study of blood T cell repertoires in COVID-19. Profiled with immunoSEQ multiplex PCR; TCRdb holds only in-frame clones, not every one. The sample includes about 270,000 clones, roughly 91% of them seen just once. The specimen sequenced was PBMCs or T cells enriched from blood (not recorded which). These receptors originate from a woman in her sixties who had recovered from COVID-19.

V usage is TRBV7-3 and J usage is TRBJ1-2, with 10 bases lining up with TRBD1. This CDR3 region has 16 residues. Per the germline V gene, CDR1 is SGHTA and CDR2 is FQGTGA. The trim removed 5 bases at V and 6 bases at J, leaving 12 bases unmatched. The CDR3 DNA is TGTGCCAGCAGCCCTAATCGCCCAGGGACAGGGGATGGCTACACCTTC. As protein: CASSPNRPGTGDGYTF.

The chain joins TRBV5-1 to TRBJ1-5, with 9 bases identical to TRBD1. The germline gives CDR1 SGHRS, CDR2 YFSETQ. Trimming removed 3 bases from V and 7 bases from J; junction bases left unmatched: 5. The CDR3 has 14 amino acids. CDR3 nucleotides: TGCGCCAGCAGCTCGGAGACAGGGGGACAGCCCCAGCATTTT. Translating it yields CASSSETGGQPQHF. Full variable domain (outside the CDR3, taken from reference TRBV5-1 and TRBJ1-5): KAGVTQTPRYLIKTRGQQVTLSCSPISGHRSVSWYQQTPGQGLQFLFEYFSETQRNKGNFPGRFSGRQFSNSRSEMNVSTLELGDSALYLCASSSETGGQPQHFGDGTRLSIL.

In nucleotides, the CDR3 is TGTGCCAGCATCCCACAGGGGGCGTCCTATAATTCACCCCTCCACTTT. This codes for CASIPQGASYNSPLHF. This chain uses TRBV28 with TRBJ1-6; 9 bases agree with TRBD1. The CDR3 has 16 residues. J was trimmed by 1 base and V by 7 bases; bases with no gene match: 5. From germline, CDR1 is MDHEN and CDR2 SYDVKM.

The rearrangement joins TRBV10-2 to TRBJ2-1, with 13 bases aligning to TRBD2. Germline trimming cut 7 bases from V and 1 base from J; bases unmatched to any gene: 4. Per germline, CDR1 WSHSY and CDR2 SAAADI. This CDR3 contains 16 residues. DNA of the CDR3: TGCGCCAGCACTGGACTAGCGGGGGATTCCTACAATGAGCAGTTCTTC. Its translation is CASTGLAGDSYNEQFF.

Only a few counts were recorded for this clone. The gene calls are TRBV10-1 and TRBJ2-3, with 9 bases fitting TRBD2. The length of the CDR3 is 12 residues. Trimming removed 7 bases from V and 14 bases from J; junction bases left unmatched: 10. Germline CDR1 reads WNHNN; CDR2 reads SYGVQD (reference sequence). The CDR3 DNA is TGCGCCAGCACCGCGGGGGGGCCCTCGAGGTATTTT. Residues: CASTAGGPSRYF.

The chain is built from TRBV3-1 (or the pseudogene TRBV3-2) and TRBJ2-7; TRBD1 matches at 8 bases. This CDR3 is 16 amino acids long. From germline, CDR1 is LGHDT and CDR2 YNNKEL (reference sequence). J gave up 2 bases and V 1 base, and 7 bases lay outside the gene matches. The CDR3 here is CASSQAVRTGPYEQYF. CDR3 bases: TGTGCCAGCAGCCAAGCCGTGAGGACAGGGCCCTACGAGCAGTACTTC.

The rearrangement links TRBV27 to TRBJ1-5; 7 bases are a match to TRBD1. J gave up 11 bases and V 3 bases, and 13 bases lay outside the gene matches. Germline V CDR1 and CDR2: MNHEY, SMNVEV (reference sequence). This CDR3 has 15 amino acids. The CDR3 bases are TGTGCCAGCAGTTTGGGGACAGAGGCCCCTGGGACCCAGCATTTT. It is translated as CASSLGTEAPGTQHF.

The V and J genes are TRBV6-5 and TRBJ2-5; TRBD2 might be the D (5 bases). The CDR3 contains 14 residues. In germline, CDR1 is MNHEY, CDR2 SVGAGI. The V end was cut by 6 bases, the J end by 5 bases, with 16 bases between. The DNA of the CDR3 is TGTGCCAGCAGCCCGGGCGGCGAGGGTGAGACCCAGTACTTC. This sequence encodes CASSPGGEGETQYF.

The J gene is TRBJ1-1, the V gene TRBV24-1; unclear D gene. Germline assignment: CDR1 KGHDR and CDR2 SFDVKD. The CDR3 runs to 13 residues. V lost 1 base and J 3 bases, leaving 5 bases between the germline ends. DNA for the CDR3: TGTGCCACCAGTGATTTTCGGTACACTGAAGCTTTCTTT. The encoded protein is CATSDFRYTEAFF.

The genes are TRBV6-5 and TRBJ1-3, with D perhaps TRBD1 (5 bases). Germline V gives CDR1 MNHEY, CDR2 SVGAGI. The CDR3 sequence is 15 residues long. Trimming cost V 2 bases and J 0 bases, with 8 bases left between them. CDR3 bases: TGTGCCAGCAGTTACAACAGGAACTCTGGAAACACCATATATTTT. It translates to CASSYNRNSGNTIYF.

The chain is built from TRBV2 and TRBJ1-3, with 9 bases that match TRBD1. Per germline, CDR1 SNHLY and CDR2 FYNNEI. Trimming at V came to 5 bases and at J to 6 bases, leaving 11 bases not matched to a gene. CDR3 length: 16 amino acids. Here the CDR3 reads CASSHTRTGESNTIYF. The CDR3 nucleotides read TGTGCCAGCAGTCATACTAGGACAGGGGAGTCAAACACCATATATTTT.

The chain uses TRBV2 and TRBJ2-3, with D possibly TRBD2 on 5 matching bases. The CDR3 is made up of 15 amino acids. Germline CDR1 SNHLY, CDR2 FYNNEI. V gave up 3 bases and J gave up 6 bases, with 16 bases separating them. CDR3 sequence (DNA): TGTGCCAGCAGTGAGTCCAGGCCTGGGGAGGATACGCAGTATTTT. Encoded protein: CASSESRPGEDTQYF. The complete variable domain, with remaining parts taken from reference TRBV2 and TRBJ2-3, reads EPEVTQTPSHQVTQMGQEVILRCVPISNHLYFYWYRQILGQKVEFLVSFYNNEISEKSEIFDDQFSVERPDGSNFTLKIRSTKLEDSAMYFCASSESRPGEDTQYFGPGTRLTVL.

V is TRBV9 and J is TRBJ2-7; D is possibly TRBD1 (5 bases). Trimming took 0 bases from V and 1 from J, leaving 8 bases between them. The CDR3 spans 14 residues. The germline gives CDR1 SGDLS, CDR2 YYNGEE. Written as DNA, the CDR3 is TGTGCCAGCAGCGTAGTGGACACTTCCTACGAGCAGTACTTC. Residues: CASSVVDTSYEQYF.

The chain joins TRBV25-1 to TRBJ2-1; 10 bases line up with TRBD2. The CDR3 is 14 amino acids. V trimming: 6 bases; J trimming: 4 bases; junction bases outside the gene matches: 3. Germline CDR1 reads MGHDK; CDR2 reads SYGVNS. CDR3 coding DNA: TGTGCCAGCAGGACTAGCGGGTTGTACAATGAGCAGTTCTTC. It codes for CASRTSGLYNEQFF.

The V call is TRBV12-3 or TRBV12-4, the J call TRBJ2-2; TRBD2 might be the D (5 bases). Trimming removed 3 bases from V and 7 bases from J, with 9 bases in between. This CDR3 spans 13 amino acids. DNA of the CDR3: TGTGCCAGCAGTTTTAGCGCAGACGGGGAGCTGTTTTTT. Translation gives CASSFSADGELFF.

J is TRBJ1-5 and V is TRBV7-2, with unresolved D. CDR1 is SGHTA and CDR2 is FQGNSA in the germline V gene. This CDR3 spans 12 amino acids. With 6 bases removed from V and 3 bases from J, the gap between germline ends came to 6 bases. The CDR3 loop reads CASRGNNQPQHF. The CDR3 coding sequence is TGTGCCAGCAGGGGCAACAATCAGCCCCAGCATTTT.